The next 13 T cell receptor beta chains were all read from a single sample in a study of OX40 agonist ivuxolimab in advanced cancers. This table comes from immunoSEQ multiplex PCR, and its TCRdb copy is limited to in-frame clones, with some not included. The sample has tens of thousands of clones; around 80% are singletons. Sequences were derived from CD4+ or CD8+ T cells sorted from blood, sampled in a trial of the OX40 agonist ivuxolimab. Receptor source: an adult with an advanced solid tumor such as melanoma, head and neck, liver or kidney cancer.

Details on this clone: In the same sample, other DNA sequences code for this CDR3. The chain is built from TRBV10-3 and TRBJ2-1, with 7 nucleotides matching TRBD2. The CDR3 covers 11 residues. The germline gives CDR1 ENHRY, CDR2 SYGVKD. Losses at the gene ends were 9 bases for V and 6 bases for J; bases not matched to a gene: 2. CDR3 coding DNA: TGTGCCATGGGGGGGGGCAATGAGCAGTTCTTC. This encodes CAMGGGNEQFF.

The chain has TRBV19 and TRBJ2-7; the match to TRBD1 covers 10 bases. Germline-derived CDR1 and CDR2 are LNHDA and SQIVND (reference sequence). This CDR3 has 15 residues. The ends lost 6 bases at V and 0 bases at J; junction bases unmatched: 5. CDR3 bases: TGTGCCAGTAGGTCGGGACAGGGGACCTCCTACGAGCAGTACTTC. Translation gives CASRSGQGTSYEQYF.

This chain links TRBV10-1 with TRBJ2-3; no definite D call. The CDR3 contains 13 residues. Between the trimmed V and J ends, which lost 3 bases and 0 bases, there was a span of 4 bases. The germline CDR1 and CDR2 sequences are WNHNN and SYGVQD (reference sequence). The CDR3: CASSDWSTDTQYF. CDR3 nucleotide sequence: TGCGCCAGCAGTGATTGGAGCACAGATACGCAGTATTTT.

This chain uses TRBV5-6 with TRBJ1-1; D gene unclear. The CDR3 length is 13 residues. Trimming left V 8 bases short and J 3 bases short, with 14 bases between. Germline lookup yields CDR1 SGHDT and CDR2 YYEEEE. The CDR3, as DNA: TGTGCCAGTTCTGCGGTTCGCCACACTGAAGCTTTCTTT. Its translation: CASSAVRHTEAFF.

This chain links TRBV5-1 with TRBJ2-3; 9 bases are shared with TRBD2. Trimming removed 0 bases from V and 1 base from J; junction bases left unmatched: 3. Germline V gene data show CDR1 as SGHRS and CDR2 as YFSETQ. CDR3 length: 16 residues. This CDR3 reads CASSLVPSGGTDTQYF. CDR3 coding DNA: TGCGCCAGCAGCTTGGTCCCTAGCGGGGGCACAGATACGCAGTATTTT.

CDR3 region: CAWRALGAVGEQYF. Here the CDR3 DNA reads TGTGCCTGGAGAGCCCTAGGGGCAGTTGGCGAGCAGTACTTC. The gene calls are TRBV30 and TRBJ2-7; weak D call: TRBD1 (5 bases). Trimming pared 3 bases from V and 6 bases from J, leaving 18 bases between. Germline V gene lookup returns CDR1 GTSNPN and CDR2 SVGIG (reference sequence). The CDR3 loop spans 14 amino acids.

The chain uses TRBV4-1 and TRBJ1-2, with D hard to call. Germline V gives CDR1 MGHRA, CDR2 YSYEKL. The germline V and J ends were trimmed by 0 bases and 2 bases, with 13 bases remaining between them. The CDR3 is 16 amino acids. CDR3 sequence (DNA): TGCGCCAGCAGCCAAGAGTTCCCCTTTTCCAACTATGGCTACACCTTC. Its translation is CASSQEFPFSNYGYTF.

V usage is TRBV10-3 and J usage is TRBJ2-1, with 8 bases identical to TRBD2. In germline, CDR1 is ENHRY, CDR2 SYGVKD. The CDR3 loop spans 16 amino acids. V lost 4 bases to trimming and J lost 4 bases; unmatched junction nucleotides: 9. The CDR3 coding sequence is TGTGCCATCAGTGCCACTAGCGGCGCGCGTTACAATGAGCAGTTCTTC. Amino acids: CAISATSGARYNEQFF.

This clone was picked up one time. This chain joins TRBV10-1 and TRBJ2-7, with TRBD2 as a possible D gene (6 bases). The CDR3 runs 20 residues. The V end lost 9 bases, the J end lost 3 bases, and 36 bases lay between the germline ends. Germline CDR1 WNHNN, CDR2 SYGVQD (reference sequence). CDR3 DNA sequence: TGCGCCAGGGCGGGGCAGGAAATCTCTCCGGGGGAACTACTTGGCTACGAGCAGTACTTC. It encodes CARAGQEISPGELLGYEQYF.

This clone was found a few times. This chain connects TRBV12-5 to TRBJ2-1; no clear D. The CDR3 is 17 residues long. Germline lookup yields CDR1 LGHNT and CDR2 FRNRAP. Trimming took 2 bases from V and 8 from J, leaving 22 bases between them. The chain's CDR3 is CASGLKTEPPRRDEQFF. In nucleotides, the CDR3 is TGTGCTAGTGGTTTGAAAACCGAACCACCCAGGCGCGATGAGCAGTTCTTC.

This chain connects TRBV7-9 to TRBJ1-1, with D perhaps matching TRBD1 (5 bases). The CDR3 is 13 amino acids. Deletions cut 5 bases from V and 1 base from J, with 8 bases between. The germline V gene has CDR1 SEHNR and CDR2 FQNEAQ (reference sequence). The CDR3 loop is CASSPGGNTEAFF. Written as DNA, the CDR3 is TGTGCCAGCAGCCCTGGGGGGAACACTGAAGCTTTCTTT.

V is TRBV5-1 and J is TRBJ1-3; D is unresolved. The V end lost 4 bases, the J end lost 4 bases, and 12 bases lay between the germline ends. Germline CDR1 SGHRS, CDR2 YFSETQ. This CDR3 has 14 amino acids. CDR3 sequence (DNA): TGCGCCAGCAGCCTTGGGATTACAGGAAACACCATATATTTT. Amino acid sequence: CASSLGITGNTIYF.

The rearrangement links TRBV18 to TRBJ2-5; D may correspond to TRBD1 or TRBD2 (5 bases each). V was clipped by 3 bases and J by 2 bases, with 10 bases between them. The CDR3 is 14 residues long. Germline CDR1 and CDR2: KGHSH and LQKENI. CDR3 in amino acids: CASSPGRRQETQYF. The CDR3 DNA is TGTGCCAGCTCACCGGGACGCCGACAAGAGACCCAGTACTTC.